What follows are 9 T cell receptor beta chains derived from one specimen sequenced in a study of T cell clonality in common variable immunodeficiency. Sequencing was performed with immunoSEQ multiplex PCR; in TCRdb, only in-frame clones are kept and a portion is missing. The sample includes about 60,000 clones, none of them occurring once. The sample consisted of peripheral blood mononuclear cells. All receptors derive from a person between 18 and 75 years old in good health.

This clone was seen many times. Read data end 3 residues before the CDR3 end; the end is taken from the germline J gene. The V and J genes are TRBV19 and TRBJ2-7; a weak D match, TRBD1 (5 bases). The V gene lost 4 bases and the J gene lost 6 bases, with 7 bases spanning the gap. The CDR3 covers 11 residues. Germline V gene data show CDR1 as LNHDA and CDR2 as SQIVND (reference sequence). CDR3 sequence reads: CASSNQGEQYF. CDR3 DNA (partial): TGTGCCAGTAGTAACCAGGGCGAG.

In its sample, this clone was seen many times. The sequenced part of the CDR3 DNA is TGTGCCAGCAGCTTAGAAAGGTCTAGCGGGATGGAGACC. Amino acids: CASSLERSSGMET. The whole CDR3 protein is CASSLERSSGMETQYF. The rearrangement uses TRBV7-8 and TRBJ2-5, with 9 bases matching TRBD2. The read terminates 3 residues before the CDR3 end, so the remaining end is supplied by the germline J gene. Germline V gene data show CDR1 as SGHVS and CDR2 as FQNEAQ. Trimming took 1 base from V and 5 from J; bases not matched to a gene: 8. The length of the CDR3 is 16 residues.

This clone was seen at least ten times. The CDR3 end is not reached by the read, which stops 3 residues before it; the germline J gene fills it in. The chain has TRBV4-1 and TRBJ1-2; 8 bases are shared with TRBD1. Trimming removed 1 base from V and 4 bases from J; junction bases left unmatched: 11. Germline-derived CDR1 and CDR2 are MGHRA and YSYEKL. The CDR3 extends over 17 amino acids. Here the CDR3 reads CASSQVGGGQGTYGYTF. The DNA read from the CDR3 is TGCGCCAGCAGCCAAGTGGGGGGAGGACAGGGTACCTATGGC.

This clone has a count of ten or more. The read terminates 3 residues before the CDR3 end, so the remaining end is supplied by the germline J gene. This chain joins TRBV7-3 and TRBJ2-5, with 7 bases lining up with TRBD2. V trimming: 4 bases; J trimming: 4 bases; junction bases outside the gene matches: 3. This CDR3 contains 13 residues. CDR1 and CDR2 from the germline V gene are SGHTA and FQGTGA. The CDR3 is CASSSSGGETQYF. The CDR3 bases that were read are TGTGCCAGCAGCTCTTCGGGGGGAGAGACC. Supplemented by reference TRBV7-3 and TRBJ2-5, the full variable domain reads GAGVSQTPSNKVTEKGKYVELRCDPISGHTALYWYRQSLGQGPEFLIYFQGTGAADDSGLPNDRFFAVRPEGSVSTLKIQRTERGDSAVYLCASSSSGGETQYFGPGTRLLVL.

The table lists this clone with many counts. Sequencing ends 3 residues short of the CDR3 end; the germline J gene provides the rest. The chain uses TRBV18 and TRBJ2-3; 13 positions match TRBD2. This CDR3 region has 15 residues. With V trimmed by 6 bases and J by 7 bases, 7 bases remained unmatched. CDR1 KGHSH and CDR2 LQKENI come from the germline V gene. The DNA read from the CDR3 is TGTGCCAGCTCCCAGACTAGCGGGAGGTCCCATACG. Amino acids: CASSQTSGRSHT. The entire CDR3 protein is CASSQTSGRSHTQYF.

This clone was detected ten times or more. The CDR3 extends 3 residues past the end of the read, so its final part is completed from the germline J gene. V gene TRBV5-1 combines with J gene TRBJ1-1; a weak D match, TRBD1 (6 bases). The CDR3 runs to 14 residues. The V gene's germline CDR1 is SGHRS and CDR2 YFSETQ. Trimming stripped 2 bases from V and 1 base from J, with 9 bases between. CDR3 loop: CASSFKDRNTEAFF. The sequenced CDR3 bases are TGCGCCAGCAGCTTTAAGGACAGGAACACTGAA.

This clone was found many times. The read halts 3 residues ahead of the CDR3 end, with the missing end drawn from the germline J gene. The V call is TRBV12-3 or TRBV12-4, the J call TRBJ2-5; D perhaps matches TRBD1 (6 bases). This CDR3 spans 13 amino acids. V dropped 5 bases and J dropped 5 bases, with 12 bases sitting between them. CDR3 bases read: TGTGCCAGCAGTCCCAGGGGTTGGGAGACC. This gives the protein CASSPRGWET. The entire CDR3 reads CASSPRGWETQYF.

In this sample, this clone turned up many times. From the germline J gene comes the end of the CDR3, since the read stops 3 residues before it. The chain carries TRBV7-9 and TRBJ2-3; 9 bases line up with TRBD2. This CDR3 is 15 amino acids long. V was pared by 5 bases and J by 6 bases, with 9 bases of the junction left unmatched. Germline loops: CDR1 SEHNR, CDR2 FQNEAQ (reference sequence). CDR3 sequence: CASSPLTSGGDTQYF. The covered CDR3 bases are TGTGCCAGCAGCCCCCTGACTAGCGGTGGTGATACG.

This clone was seen many times. Read data end 3 residues before the CDR3 end; the end is taken from the germline J gene. The chain couples TRBV6-2 or TRBV6-3 to TRBJ2-1; D unclear. The CDR3 loop spans 12 amino acids. The V end lost 5 bases, the J end lost 7 bases, and 9 bases lay between the germline ends. Germline CDR1 MNHEY, CDR2 SVGEGT. The CDR3 DNA, read in part, is TGTGCCAGCAGTGCCAACAGAAATGAG. Its translation: CASSANRNE. The full CDR3 protein is CASSANRNEQFF.